These 22 T cell receptor beta chains share one sample of origin, sequenced in a study of shared clonotypes between healthy human individuals. The naive CD8 subset, CD45RO-negative cells positively selected for CCR7, excluded terminally differentiated effector memory CD45RA+ cells. This table comes from immunoSEQ multiplex PCR, and its TCRdb copy is limited to in-frame clones, with some not included. The data show nearly 2 million clones, approximately 94% seen once. The source material was naive CD8+ T cells sorted from blood. These receptors all come from a man aged 18 to 30 in good health.

The rearrangement uses TRBV5-6 and TRBJ2-1; 10 positions match TRBD2. CDR3 size: 17 residues. CDR1 is SGHDT and CDR2 is YYEEEE in the germline V gene. J lost 8 bases, V lost 4 bases, and 15 bases had no gene match. The CDR3 coding sequence is TGTGCCAGCAGCCCGGCCGGTGGGCTAGCGGGAGTTTATGAGCAGTTCTTC. Translation gives CASSPAGGLAGVYEQFF. Combining the CDR3 with reference TRBV5-6 and TRBJ2-1 gives the whole variable domain DAGVTQSPTHLIKTRGQQVTLRCSPKSGHDTVSWYQQALGQGPQFIFQYYEEEERQRGNFPDRFSGHQFPNYSSELNVNALLLGDSALYLCASSPAGGLAGVYEQFFGPGTRLTVL.

The gene calls are TRBV5-5 and TRBJ1-5, with D unclear. Germline V gene sequence: CDR1 SGHKS, CDR2 YYEKEE (reference sequence). V dropped 5 bases and J dropped 5 bases, with 17 bases sitting between them. The CDR3 has 15 amino acids. In nucleotides, the CDR3 is TGTGCCAGCAGACTGGATGGCAGGATGGATCAGCCCCAGCATTTT. Protein sequence: CASRLDGRMDQPQHF.

V gene TRBV9 combines with J gene TRBJ2-3; 11 nucleotides agree with TRBD2. CDR1 is SGDLS and CDR2 is YYNGEE in the germline V gene. V trimming: 0 bases; J trimming: 3 bases; junction bases outside the gene matches: 6. The CDR3 sequence is 17 residues long. CDR3 sequence: CASSVDLSGRETDTQYF. As DNA, the CDR3 is TGTGCCAGCAGCGTAGATCTTAGCGGGAGGGAGACAGATACGCAGTATTTT.

This clone appeared a single time. The genes are TRBV4-1 and TRBJ2-1; D is undetermined. CDR1 and CDR2 (germline): MGHRA, YSYEKL. This CDR3 is built from 14 residues. Between the trimmed V and J ends, which lost 4 bases and 8 bases, there was a span of 15 bases. The CDR3 region is CASSPQPVVDEQFF. CDR3 DNA sequence: TGCGCCAGCAGCCCCCAACCCGTAGTAGATGAGCAGTTCTTC.

Only one count was recorded for this clone. The chain employs TRBV4-3 and TRBJ2-7; 11 bases are shared with TRBD2. The V gene's germline CDR1 is LGHNA and CDR2 YSLEER. V dropped 5 bases and J dropped 4; count of bases not matched to a gene: 7. The CDR3 consists of 15 residues. The CDR3 is CASSYGTSGLYEQYF. Here the CDR3 DNA reads TGCGCCAGCAGCTACGGGACTAGCGGCTTATACGAGCAGTACTTC.

V is TRBV7-9 and J is TRBJ2-1; possibly TRBD1 or TRBD2 for D (5 bases each). Per germline, CDR1 SEHNR and CDR2 FQNEAQ (reference sequence). V shed 5 bases and J shed 0 bases, with 20 bases lying between them. CDR3 size: 18 residues. In DNA, the CDR3 is TGTGCCAGCAGCCCCTGGGGACCCGGTACGAACTCCTACAATGAGCAGTTCTTC. The encoded protein is CASSPWGPGTNSYNEQFF.

V gene TRBV18 combines with J gene TRBJ1-5, with 9 bases lining up with TRBD1. With 6 bases clipped from V and 9 bases from J, the junction kept 9 bases outside the gene matches. The CDR3 extends over 14 amino acids. Germline lookup yields CDR1 KGHSH and CDR2 LQKENI. CDR3 protein: CASSPDRGLSPQHF. The CDR3 DNA reads TGTGCCAGCTCTCCGGACAGGGGCCTTTCGCCCCAGCATTTT. Based on the CDR3 plus reference TRBV18 and TRBJ1-5, the full variable domain is NAGVMQNPRHLVRRRGQEARLRCSPMKGHSHVYWYRQLPEEGLKFMVYLQKENIIDESGMPKERFSAEFPKEGPSILRIQQVVRGDSAAYFCASSPDRGLSPQHFGDGTRLSIL.

The chain recombines TRBV19 with TRBJ1-6, with D maybe TRBD1 (5 bases). Germline CDR1 and CDR2: LNHDA and SQIVND (reference sequence). V was cut by 6 bases and J by 8 bases, with 20 bases left in between. The CDR3 extends over 16 amino acids. CDR3 sequence (DNA): TGTGCCAGTAGGGACTACAGGTTCTCGGAGGATTCACCCCTCCACTTT. Encoded protein: CASRDYRFSEDSPLHF.

This clone was found a few times. The CDR3 DNA follows: TGTGCCAGCAGCTACACGACAGGGGCTGAAGCTTTCTTT. The encoded protein is CASSYTTGAEAFF. V gene TRBV9 combines with J gene TRBJ1-1; TRBD1 matches at 8 bases. Germline loops: CDR1 SGDLS, CDR2 YYNGEE. Germline trimming cut 4 bases from V and 6 bases from J; bases unmatched to any gene: 5. The CDR3 extends over 13 amino acids.

This rearrangement joins TRBV7-9 to TRBJ1-6; a weak D match, TRBD1 (5 bases). Germline V gives CDR1 SEHNR, CDR2 FQNEAQ (reference sequence). The V gene lost 4 bases and the J gene lost 14 bases, with 18 bases spanning the gap. The CDR3 contains 14 residues. The DNA of the CDR3 is TGTGCCAGCAGCTCCCAGGGTGGGTTTGACGCCCTCCACTTT. Protein: CASSSQGGFDALHF.

V and J are TRBV30 and TRBJ2-4, with D perhaps assigned TRBD1 or TRBD2 (5 bases each). V was shortened by 1 base and J by 7 bases, with 11 bases between the two germline ends. CDR1 GTSNPN and CDR2 SVGIG come from the germline V gene (reference sequence). The length of the CDR3 is 13 residues. CDR3 residues: CAWSEMGVNIQYF. In DNA, the CDR3 is TGTGCCTGGAGTGAGATGGGGGTGAACATTCAGTACTTC.

The V gene is TRBV5-4, the J gene TRBJ2-2; D is uncertain. Germline values: CDR1 SGHNT, CDR2 YYREEE (reference sequence). CDR3 length: 16 amino acids. The ends were cut back, 4 bases at V and 3 bases at J, with 16 bases in the middle. CDR3 region: CASSAEQSWYTGELFF. For the CDR3, the DNA is TGTGCCAGCAGCGCCGAACAGAGTTGGTACACCGGGGAGCTGTTTTTT.

The J gene is TRBJ2-7, the V gene TRBV7-9, with 10 bases matching TRBD2. CDR1 and CDR2 (germline): SEHNR, FQNEAQ (reference sequence). This CDR3 has 16 amino acids. Trimming took 4 bases from V and 2 from J; bases not matched to a gene: 8. Written as DNA, the CDR3 is TGTGCCAGCAGCTCCCTGTCCGGGACTAGCGCCTACGAGCAGTACTTC. Amino acids: CASSSLSGTSAYEQYF.

This chain links TRBV11-2 with TRBJ2-5; maybe TRBD2 (5 bases). CDR1 and CDR2 from the germline V gene are SGHAT and FQNNGV. The CDR3 extends over 15 amino acids. Trimming shortened V by 5 bases and J by 5 bases, and 18 bases separated the two germline ends. This CDR3 is CASSIPEGTGETQYF. The CDR3 DNA is TGTGCCAGCAGCATTCCCGAGGGAACCGGCGAGACCCAGTACTTC.

J is TRBJ2-3 and V is TRBV7-9; 14 bases agree with TRBD2. CDR3 size: 17 residues. CDR1 is SEHNR, CDR2 FQNEAQ, per germline (reference sequence). Losses at the gene ends were 5 bases for V and 6 bases for J; bases not matched to a gene: 10. CDR3 loop: CASSTGLAGGKSDTQYF. The CDR3 DNA sequence: TGTGCCAGCAGCACTGGACTAGCGGGGGGCAAATCGGATACGCAGTATTTT.

The genes are TRBV7-3 and TRBJ1-2; 7 bases are shared with TRBD1. Trimming at V came to 5 bases and at J to 4 bases, leaving 13 bases not matched to a gene. The CDR3 loop spans 16 amino acids. Germline V gene data show CDR1 as SGHTA and CDR2 as FQGTGA. The CDR3 region has the DNA TGTGCCAGCAGCGGGACCAACGTACAGGGGTTCTATGGCTACACCTTC. Protein sequence: CASSGTNVQGFYGYTF.

V and J are TRBV2 and TRBJ1-3, with 8 bases that match TRBD1. The germline V gene has CDR1 SNHLY and CDR2 FYNNEI. The CDR3 is made up of 16 amino acids. The J segment lost 0 bases and the V segment lost 4 bases, leaving 5 bases of the junction unmatched. The CDR3 is CASSAGTGTSGNTIYF. The CDR3 DNA reads as TGTGCCAGCAGTGCCGGGACAGGAACCTCTGGAAACACCATATATTTT.

The chain links TRBV30 to TRBJ2-3; 7 nucleotides line up with TRBD2. The CDR3 runs 13 residues. Germline CDR1 and CDR2: GTSNPN and SVGIG (reference sequence). The junction had 8 bases not matched to a gene; V was cut back by 6 bases and J by 5 bases. CDR3 amino acids: CACRDYYVDTQYF. CDR3 in DNA: TGTGCCTGCCGGGACTACTATGTAGATACGCAGTATTTT. Based on the CDR3 plus reference TRBV30 and TRBJ2-3, the full variable domain is SQTIHQWPATLVQPVGSPLSLECTVEGTSNPNLYWYRQAAGRGLQLLFYSVGIGQISSEVPQNLSASRPQDRQFILSSKKLLLSDSGFYLCACRDYYVDTQYFGPGTRLTVL.

This chain links TRBV7-2 with TRBJ1-2; D may be TRBD1 (5 bases). The V gene lost 3 bases and the J gene lost 3 bases, with 11 bases spanning the gap. The CDR3 spans 14 residues. The germline V gene encodes CDR1 SGHTA and CDR2 FQGNSA. The CDR3 here is CASSFEGRDYGYTF. CDR3 coding DNA: TGTGCCAGCAGCTTCGAGGGGCGCGACTATGGCTACACCTTC.

The rearrangement uses TRBV15 and TRBJ1-5; D ambiguous. Per germline, CDR1 LNHNV and CDR2 YYDKDF (reference sequence). The CDR3 is made up of 12 amino acids. Deletions cut 5 bases from V and 7 bases from J, with 9 bases between. CDR3 amino acids: CATSHDGQPQHF. Here the CDR3 DNA reads TGTGCCACCAGCCATGACGGCCAGCCCCAGCATTTT.

The rearrangement links TRBV9 to TRBJ1-1, with unresolved D. Germline assignment: CDR1 SGDLS and CDR2 YYNGEE. The CDR3 runs to 14 residues. V lost 7 bases, J lost 0 bases, and 13 bases lay in between. CDR3: CASQSISVNTEAFF. The CDR3 nucleotides read TGTGCCAGCCAGAGTATTTCAGTGAACACTGAAGCTTTCTTT.

This sequence joins TRBV19 and TRBJ2-7; D is perhaps TRBD2 (7 bases). Trimming shortened V by 2 bases and J by 7 bases, and 21 bases separated the two germline ends. Germline loops: CDR1 LNHDA, CDR2 SQIVND (reference sequence). CDR3 length equals 16 residues. The CDR3 sequence: CASSISGGRVGREQYF. The CDR3 DNA is TGTGCCAGTAGTATATCGGGGGGCAGGGTCGGGAGAGAGCAGTACTTC.